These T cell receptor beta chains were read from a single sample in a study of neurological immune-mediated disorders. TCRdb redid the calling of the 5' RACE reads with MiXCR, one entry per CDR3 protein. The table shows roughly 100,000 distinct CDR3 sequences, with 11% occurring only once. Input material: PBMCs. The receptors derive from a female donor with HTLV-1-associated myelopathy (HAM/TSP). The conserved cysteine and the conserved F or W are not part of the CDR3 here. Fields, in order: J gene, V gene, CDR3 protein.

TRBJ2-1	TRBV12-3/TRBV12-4	ASRPLDAYNEQF
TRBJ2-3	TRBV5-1	ASTLGTVGLDTQY
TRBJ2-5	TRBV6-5	ASSYKWDRPVTQY
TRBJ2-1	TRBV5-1	ASSPGTTPNEQF
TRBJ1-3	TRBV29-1	SVAKNSGNTIY
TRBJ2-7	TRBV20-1	SAQQEYEQY
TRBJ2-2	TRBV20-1	SAGDSSGGHTGELF
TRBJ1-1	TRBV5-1	ASSPNPGTGKNTEAF
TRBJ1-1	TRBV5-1	ASSQDRVNTEAF
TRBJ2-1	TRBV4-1	ASSQGRGGNNEQF
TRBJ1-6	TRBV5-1	ASSDGQGHSPLH
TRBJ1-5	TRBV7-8	ASSLAQYNQPQH
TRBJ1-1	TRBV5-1	ASSPGQGMNTEAF
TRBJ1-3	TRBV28	ASSLQTGRVSGNTIY
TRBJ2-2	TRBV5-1	ASSLEGRSRGFNTGELF
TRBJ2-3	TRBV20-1	SARERTSGWPDTQY
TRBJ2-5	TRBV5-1	ASRVTQGIETQY
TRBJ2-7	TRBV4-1	ASSREDRGASYEQY
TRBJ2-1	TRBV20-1	SARAPGDNEQF
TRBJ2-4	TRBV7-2	ASSVQQGNIQY
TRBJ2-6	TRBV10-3	AISAQNGISGANVLT
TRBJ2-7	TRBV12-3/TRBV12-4	ASSLYGVREQY
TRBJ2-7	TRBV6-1	ASGPGSYEQN
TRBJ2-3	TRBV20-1	SASVGQGVSTDTQY
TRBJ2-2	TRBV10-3	AISPRQGTGELF
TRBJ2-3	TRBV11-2	ASGPGTGPDTQY
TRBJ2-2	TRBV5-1	ASSSFRGAGELF
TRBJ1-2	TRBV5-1	ASSDVGDDGYT
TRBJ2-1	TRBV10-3	ATTGLAGNNEQF
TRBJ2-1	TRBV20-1	SASRDSSNNEQF
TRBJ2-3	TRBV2	ASKIMGQGTDTQY
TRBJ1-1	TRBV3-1	ANSPRQNMNTEAF
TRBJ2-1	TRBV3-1	ASSQDLSGGDEQF
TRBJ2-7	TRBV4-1	ASSQDTIGTVSYEQY
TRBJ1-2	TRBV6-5	ASREDRANYGYT
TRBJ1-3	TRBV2	ASSEQSGNTIY
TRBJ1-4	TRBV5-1	ASSLPGQSLNEKLF
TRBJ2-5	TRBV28	ASSPIAGGPVRGETQY
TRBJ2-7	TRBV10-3	AISESDRGYEQY
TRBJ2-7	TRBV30	AWTDRGLTYEQY
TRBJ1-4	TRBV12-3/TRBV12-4	ASSLSGGEKLF
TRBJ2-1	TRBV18	ASSPPRGSGGAYNEQF
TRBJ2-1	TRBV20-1	SAPGGGQIYEQF
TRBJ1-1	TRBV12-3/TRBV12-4	ASSTGGGTEAF
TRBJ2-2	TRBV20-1	SAGGQGLSGELF
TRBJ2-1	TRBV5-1	ASSLASGGEYNEQF
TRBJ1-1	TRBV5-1	ASSKMGNTEAF
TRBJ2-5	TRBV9	ASSQHQGLETQY
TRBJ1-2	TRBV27	ASSFKGVAAYGYT
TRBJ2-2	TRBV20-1	SARGHGKGELF
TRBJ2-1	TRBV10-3	AISEPVGSGGTHEQF
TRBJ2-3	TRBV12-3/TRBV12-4	ATSAAGGTDTQY
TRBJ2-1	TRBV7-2	ASSFYYEQF
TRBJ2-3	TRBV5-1	ASSLLATNTDTQY